These 29 T cell receptor beta chains originate from one sample sequenced in a study of cytomegalovirus exposure and HLA in healthy donors. The PCR contained 60 Vbeta and 13 Jbeta primers. The protocol was immunoSEQ multiplex PCR, while the TCRdb copy is restricted to in-frame clones and leaves out a portion. Recorded for this sample: about 170,000 clones. The sequenced sample consisted of PBMCs. The source is a woman younger than 30 in good health and CMV-seropositive.

This sequence joins TRBV18 and TRBJ1-1; D unresolved. CDR1 and CDR2 (germline): KGHSH, LQKENI. The CDR3 runs 14 residues. V was shortened by 3 bases and J by 0 bases, with 8 bases between the two germline ends. CDR3 nucleotide sequence: TGTGCCAGCTCACCGGCCGGGGTGAACACTGAAGCTTTCTTT. Translation gives CASSPAGVNTEAFF.

The J gene is TRBJ2-7, the V gene TRBV5-4; TRBD1 aligns across 11 bases. The CDR3 loop spans 17 amino acids. CDR1 is SGHNT and CDR2 is YYREEE in the germline V gene (reference sequence). Losses at the gene ends were 2 bases for V and 4 bases for J; bases not matched to a gene: 11. CDR3 amino acids: CASSLKGPGTGGYEQYF. CDR3 bases: TGTGCCAGCAGCTTAAAGGGACCCGGGACAGGGGGTTACGAGCAGTACTTC.

About this clone: Other DNA sequences in this specimen translate into the identical CDR3. The chain uses TRBV2 and TRBJ2-7; D uncertain. Trimming removed 8 bases at V and 3 bases at J, with 5 bases between. In germline, CDR1 is SNHLY, CDR2 FYNNEI. This CDR3 has 10 residues. CDR3 coding DNA: TGTGCCAGCTCAAACTACGAGCAGTACTTC. This sequence encodes CASSNYEQYF.

This sequence joins TRBV6-8 and TRBJ2-5, with TRBD1 matching 12 bases. The J call may not be correct, given that the DNA end is closer to TRBJ2-7. This CDR3 is built from 13 residues. Germline V gene data show CDR1 as MNHGY and CDR2 as SAAAGT. The chain's CDR3 is CARPGQGAGEQYF. For the CDR3, the DNA is TGTGCCAGACCGGGACAGGGGGCGGGCGAGCAGTACTTC.

The V and J genes are TRBV10-3 and TRBJ1-1; possible D gene TRBD1, 5 bases. V lost 7 bases and J lost 1, with 10 bases in between. Germline V gives CDR1 ENHRY, CDR2 SYGVKD. The CDR3 spans 13 residues. For the CDR3, the DNA is TGTGCCATCAACGGGGGGGGGAACACTGAAGCTTTCTTT. Protein: CAINGGGNTEAFF.

This chain uses TRBV5-6 with TRBJ2-7, with D possibly matching TRBD2 (5 bases). There are 12 residues in the CDR3. The germline V gene encodes CDR1 SGHDT and CDR2 YYEEEE. The V gene lost 4 bases and the J gene lost 1 base, with 6 bases spanning the gap. The CDR3 protein is CASSPGSYEQYF. The CDR3 DNA reads as TGTGCCAGCAGCCCGGGGTCCTACGAGCAGTACTTC.

The chain uses TRBV11-2 and TRBJ1-4; 7 bases match TRBD1. The CDR3 loop spans 14 amino acids. From germline, CDR1 is SGHAT and CDR2 FQNNGV. V dropped 6 bases and J dropped 4; count of bases not matched to a gene: 5. The chain's CDR3 is CASRSGGRNEKLFF. Written as DNA, the CDR3 is TGTGCCAGCAGGTCAGGGGGTCGTAATGAAAAACTGTTTTTT.

The J gene is TRBJ2-7, the V gene TRBV12-2; TRBD1 is the table's D call, not checked against the DNA. TRBV12-2 has pseudogene status. The CDR3 consists of 15 residues. The CDR3 region has the DNA TGTGCAAGTCGCGATCCGGGACAGATCTCCTACGAGCAGTACTTC. Protein: CASRDPGQISYEQYF.

The rearrangement links TRBV5-1 to TRBJ2-1, with 9 bases matching TRBD2. The CDR3 sequence is 18 residues long. In germline, CDR1 is SGHRS, CDR2 YFSETQ. V lost 3 bases, J lost 10 bases, and 20 bases stayed unmatched. Here the CDR3 DNA reads TGCGCCAGCAGCTACGGACCTTTAGCGGGGGTGGCCTTAGGGGAGCAGTTCTTC. Translation gives CASSYGPLAGVALGEQFF. Filled out from reference TRBV5-1 and TRBJ2-1, the complete variable domain reads KAGVTQTPRYLIKTRGQQVTLSCSPISGHRSVSWYQQTPGQGLQFLFEYFSETQRNKGNFPGRFSGRQFSNSRSEMNVSTLELGDSALYLCASSYGPLAGVALGEQFFGPGTRLTVL.

The chain is built from TRBV6-6 and TRBJ2-2; the D gene is possibly TRBD1 (5 bases). The CDR3 sequence is 13 residues long. Per the germline V gene, CDR1 is MNHNY and CDR2 is SVGAGI (reference sequence). The germline V and J ends were trimmed by 6 bases and 5 bases, with 10 bases remaining between them. DNA for the CDR3: TGTGCCAGCAGCTTCCAGGGAACCGGGGAGCTGTTTTTT. Translation gives CASSFQGTGELFF.

V is TRBV18 and J is TRBJ1-2; TRBD1 aligns across 11 bases. This CDR3 spans 16 amino acids. Germline loops: CDR1 KGHSH, CDR2 LQKENI. V shed 6 bases and J 5 bases; nucleotides not matched to a gene: 11. The DNA of the CDR3 is TGTGCCAGCTCCCTAACGGGGACAGGGGGACCTTATGGCTACACCTTC. Amino acid sequence: CASSLTGTGGPYGYTF.

The rearrangement uses TRBV7-2 and TRBJ2-7; 7 nucleotides match TRBD2. The germline V gene encodes CDR1 SGHTA and CDR2 FQGNSA. The length of the CDR3 is 14 residues. With 9 bases clipped from V and 0 bases from J, the junction kept 8 bases outside the gene matches. CDR3 sequence (DNA): TGTGCCAGTTTAGCGGGCGCTAGCTCCTACGAGCAGTACTTC. Protein product: CASLAGASSYEQYF.

V is TRBV4-1 and J is TRBJ1-1; a possible D gene is TRBD1 (6 bases). The CDR3 loop spans 17 amino acids. Germline V lookup: CDR1 MGHRA, CDR2 YSYEKL. V lost 0 bases, J lost 2 bases, and 16 bases lay in between. Written as DNA, the CDR3 is TGCGCCAGCAGCCAAGAACGGCAGGGGCCTTTTAACACTGAAGCTTTCTTT. It translates to CASSQERQGPFNTEAFF.

The chain recombines TRBV2 with TRBJ2-3, with D unclear. V lost 5 bases, J lost 2 bases, and 20 bases lay in between. CDR1 SNHLY and CDR2 FYNNEI come from the germline V gene. CDR3 size: 17 residues. The CDR3 bases are TGTGCCAGCAGTTTAACCGGAGCATGGCCAGTCACAGATACGCAGTATTTT. It translates to CASSLTGAWPVTDTQYF.

The CDR3 coding sequence is TGTGCCAGTAGTATGGGCAGCCCTAATGAAAAACTGTTTTTT. Protein: CASSMGSPNEKLFF. The V gene is TRBV19, the J gene TRBJ1-4, with D unclear. V dropped 3 bases and J dropped 3 bases, with 8 bases sitting between them. Germline-derived CDR1 and CDR2 are LNHDA and SQIVND (reference sequence). CDR3 length: 14 amino acids.

The chain links TRBV29-1 to TRBJ1-1; 8 bases align to TRBD1. Per germline, CDR1 SQVTM and CDR2 ANQGSEA. The CDR3 loop spans 15 amino acids. V gave up 1 base and J gave up 5 bases; unmatched junction bases: 9. The CDR3 protein is CSVEVGAGGRTEAFF. The DNA of the CDR3 is TGCAGCGTTGAAGTTGGGGCAGGGGGCAGGACTGAAGCTTTCTTT.

J is TRBJ2-7 and V is TRBV5-4, with 7 nucleotides matching TRBD2. The trim removed 0 bases at V and 4 bases at J, leaving 4 bases unmatched. Germline V gene data show CDR1 as SGHNT and CDR2 as YYREEE (reference sequence). This CDR3 is built from 14 residues. The CDR3 DNA follows: TGTGCCAGCAGCTTGGCGGGGCGGGAGTACGAGCAGTACTTC. Its protein is CASSLAGREYEQYF.

This sequence joins TRBV10-3 and TRBJ2-7, with a tentative D call TRBD2 (6 bases). Germline CDR1 and CDR2: ENHRY and SYGVKD. Trimming removed 6 bases from V and 2 bases from J, with 20 bases in between. CDR3 length: 16 residues. The CDR3 sequence is CAISPRVSGEAYEQYF. CDR3 bases: TGTGCCATCAGCCCGAGGGTGTCGGGGGAGGCCTACGAGCAGTACTTC.

The rearrangement links TRBV4-3 to TRBJ2-3; a weak D match, TRBD1 (5 bases). Germline CDR1 and CDR2: LGHNA and YSLEER. The CDR3 sequence is 17 residues long. V was cut by 0 bases and J by 2 bases, with 15 bases left in between. CDR3 sequence reads: CASSQDWGGQNTDTQYF. CDR3 nucleotides: TGCGCCAGCAGCCAAGATTGGGGCGGACAAAACACAGATACGCAGTATTTT.

The chain uses TRBV7-6 and TRBJ1-1; 7 bases map to TRBD1. The V gene end was trimmed by 0 bases and the J gene end by 2 bases; junction bases not matched to a gene: 3. The germline V gene has CDR1 SGHVS and CDR2 FNYEAQ. This CDR3 spans 15 amino acids. This CDR3 is CASSLAGTANTEAFF. In DNA form, the CDR3 reads TGTGCCAGCAGCTTAGCCGGGACAGCAAACACTGAAGCTTTCTTT.

The rearrangement links TRBV5-3 to TRBJ2-5; TRBD2 might be the D (6 bases). TRBV5-3 is marked as an open reading frame, function uncertain. V lost 4 bases and J 2 bases, leaving 21 bases between the germline ends. The CDR3 is 17 residues long. The CDR3 DNA reads as TGTGCCAGAAGCCCGGCACGAAGAAGGGACTTACAAGAGACCCAGTACTTC. It is translated as CARSPARRRDLQETQYF.

The V gene is TRBV19, the J gene TRBJ2-3; D uncertain. Trimming removed 8 bases at V and 6 bases at J, with 15 bases between. Germline V gene sequence: CDR1 LNHDA, CDR2 SQIVND (reference sequence). This CDR3 region has 13 residues. CDR3 loop: CASHAEAADTQYF. DNA of the CDR3: TGTGCCAGTCACGCTGAGGCAGCTGATACGCAGTATTTT.

V is TRBV4-3 and J is TRBJ2-2, with 8 bases aligning to TRBD2. V gave up 4 bases and J gave up 6 bases; unmatched junction bases: 13. The CDR3 extends over 17 amino acids. In germline, CDR1 is LGHNA, CDR2 YSLEER. CDR3 protein: CASSRSSRGGRAGELFF. In DNA, the CDR3 is TGCGCCAGCAGCCGCAGCTCTCGGGGGGGCCGGGCCGGGGAGCTGTTTTTT.

J is TRBJ1-2 and V is TRBV7-2, with 10 bases fitting TRBD1. The length of the CDR3 is 15 residues. V lost 3 bases and J lost 6; bases outside the gene matches: 7. Germline-derived CDR1 and CDR2 are SGHTA and FQGNSA. The DNA for the CDR3 is TGTGCCAGCAGCTTTGACAGGGGGCAAATGCATGGCTACACCTTC. Translated, it gives CASSFDRGQMHGYTF.

The gene calls are TRBV19 and TRBJ2-1, with 7 bases aligning to TRBD1. The CDR3 runs to 13 residues. Germline V gene sequence: CDR1 LNHDA, CDR2 SQIVND (reference sequence). V was clipped by 6 bases and J by 9 bases; unmatched bases: 8. The DNA of the CDR3 is TGTGCCAGTAGCGAGGGGGCTATTAGTGAGCAGTTCTTC. This codes for CASSEGAISEQFF.

The J gene is TRBJ2-3, the V gene TRBV5-4, with TRBD1 identical over 7 bases. With 3 bases clipped from V and 3 bases from J, the junction kept 7 bases outside the gene matches. CDR3 length equals 15 residues. In germline, CDR1 is SGHNT, CDR2 YYREEE (reference sequence). Here the CDR3 reads CASSSNRGRTDTQYF. CDR3 nucleotides: TGTGCCAGCAGCTCGAACAGGGGTAGGACAGATACGCAGTATTTT.

The rearrangement joins TRBV7-9 to TRBJ2-2; D uncertain. The CDR3 has 14 residues. The germline gives CDR1 SEHNR, CDR2 FQNEAQ (reference sequence). V was clipped by 0 bases and J by 6 bases, with 8 bases between them. CDR3 in DNA: TGTGCCAGCAGCTTAGCGCTATCTGCCGGGGAGCTGTTTTTT. Translated, it gives CASSLALSAGELFF.

V and J are TRBV7-9 and TRBJ1-1; D call uncertain. There are 13 residues in the CDR3. Germline CDR1 reads SEHNR; CDR2 reads FQNEAQ (reference sequence). Trimming shortened V by 1 base and J by 8 bases, and 11 bases separated the two germline ends. The CDR3 coding sequence is TGTGCCAGCAGCTTAGTCTCCACTGCCGAAGCTTTCTTT. Translated, it gives CASSLVSTAEAFF. Full variable domain (outside the CDR3, taken from reference TRBV7-9 and TRBJ1-1): DTGVSQNPRHKITKRGQNVTFRCDPISEHNRLYWYRQTLGQGPEFLTYFQNEAQLEKSRLLSDRFSAERPKGSFSTLEIQRTEQGDSAMYLCASSLVSTAEAFFGQGTRLTVV.

The V and J genes are TRBV4-2 and TRBJ1-5; no firm D call. The V end was cut by 1 base, the J end by 4 bases, with 8 bases between. The CDR3 extends over 14 amino acids. CDR1 and CDR2 (germline): LGHNA, YNFKEQ. The chain's CDR3 is CASSQATDNQPQHF. As DNA, the CDR3 is TGTGCCAGCAGCCAAGCTACCGATAATCAGCCCCAGCATTTT.